A single sample is the source of the 30 T cell receptor beta chains below, sequenced in a study of blood T cell repertoires in COVID-19. Here immunoSEQ multiplex PCR was the method, and the copy in TCRdb shows in-frame clones only, minus some. Of some 670,000 clones listed, about 87% are singletons. Input material: peripheral blood. Every receptor here comes from a woman under 30 with acute or convalescent COVID-19.

This chain uses TRBV6-2 or TRBV6-3 with TRBJ1-1, with a possible D match to TRBD1 (5 bases). With 5 bases removed from V and 4 bases from J, the gap between germline ends came to 17 bases. CDR1 is MNHEY, CDR2 SVGEGT, per germline. CDR3 length equals 15 residues. The CDR3 sequence is CASSGGTDYSTEAFF. The CDR3 region has the DNA TGTGCCAGCAGTGGGGGGACCGACTATTCCACTGAAGCTTTCTTT.

The chain joins TRBV27 to TRBJ1-2, with 7 bases matching TRBD1. From germline, CDR1 is MNHEY and CDR2 SMNVEV (reference sequence). The ends lost 4 bases at V and 5 bases at J; junction bases unmatched: 4. The CDR3 has 13 amino acids. In DNA form, the CDR3 reads TGTGCCAGCAGTTCCCCAGGGGGGTATGGCTACACCTTC. Translated: CASSSPGGYGYTF.

This clone showed up just a few times. The chain links TRBV29-1 to TRBJ2-7, with a weak D call TRBD1 (5 bases). Looked up from germline, CDR1 is SQVTM and CDR2 is ANQGSEA. V lost 5 bases, J lost 3 bases, and 11 bases lay in between. This CDR3 comprises 12 residues. Here the CDR3 reads CSVLTRVYEQYF. CDR3 nucleotide sequence: TGCAGCGTTCTTACCAGGGTCTACGAGCAGTACTTC.

This clone has just a few counts. The chain combines TRBV27 with TRBJ1-2, with D perhaps matching TRBD1 (5 bases). Looked up from germline, CDR1 is MNHEY and CDR2 is SMNVEV (reference sequence). V was cut by 2 bases and J by 6 bases, with 16 bases left in between. CDR3 size: 15 residues. The CDR3 region is CASSLQGFVTHGYTF. Written as DNA, the CDR3 is TGTGCCAGCAGTTTACAGGGATTCGTAACTCATGGCTACACCTTC.

The V call is TRBV2, the J call TRBJ2-2; 11 nucleotides align to TRBD2. The junction had 3 bases not matched to a gene; V was cut back by 5 bases and J by 4 bases. Germline CDR1 and CDR2: SNHLY and FYNNEI. The CDR3 spans 15 residues. The CDR3 reads CASSLAGGTTGELFF. CDR3 bases: TGTGCCAGCAGTCTAGCGGGGGGTACCACCGGGGAGCTGTTTTTT. The full variable domain, with the rest looked up from reference TRBV2 and TRBJ2-2, is EPEVTQTPSHQVTQMGQEVILRCVPISNHLYFYWYRQILGQKVEFLVSFYNNEISEKSEIFDDQFSVERPDGSNFTLKIRSTKLEDSAMYFCASSLAGGTTGELFFGEGSRLTVL.

CDR3 in DNA: TGTGCCAGCAGCTCCCCGGACAGGGGGCTTCAGCCCCAGCATTTT. Protein sequence: CASSSPDRGLQPQHF. The J gene is TRBJ1-5, the V gene TRBV7-2; TRBD1 matches 11 bases. This CDR3 is built from 15 residues. V gave up 4 bases and J gave up 6 bases; unmatched junction bases: 5. Germline CDR1 SGHTA, CDR2 FQGNSA. Full variable domain (missing parts from reference TRBV7-2 and TRBJ1-5): GAGVSQSPSNKVTEKGKDVELRCDPISGHTALYWYRQSLGQGLEFLIYFQGNSAPDKSGLPSDRFSAERTGGSVSTLTIQRTQQEDSAVYLCASSSPDRGLQPQHFGDGTRLSIL.

The V and J genes are TRBV4-1 and TRBJ2-1; maybe TRBD2 (6 bases). V was clipped by 4 bases and J by 9 bases, with 22 bases between them. This CDR3 has 16 residues. The germline V gene encodes CDR1 MGHRA and CDR2 YSYEKL. The CDR3: CASSRREETAVSEQFF. As DNA, the CDR3 is TGCGCCAGCAGCCGCAGGGAGGAGACAGCGGTAAGTGAGCAGTTCTTC.

CDR3 protein: CASSQDQWGAYNEQFF. CDR3 in DNA: TGTGCCAGCAGCCAAGATCAATGGGGAGCCTACAATGAGCAGTTCTTC. The chain is built from TRBV14 and TRBJ2-1, with a weak D call TRBD2 (5 bases). This CDR3 region has 16 residues. Trimming removed 0 bases from V and 2 bases from J, with 11 bases in between. Germline-derived CDR1 and CDR2 are SGHDN and FVKESK.

The V gene is TRBV3-1 (or the pseudogene TRBV3-2), the J gene TRBJ1-2, with D maybe TRBD1 (6 bases). The CDR3 loop spans 13 amino acids. V lost 0 bases, J lost 8 bases, and 10 bases lay in between. The V gene's germline CDR1 is LGHDT and CDR2 YNNKEL (reference sequence). CDR3 bases: TGTGCCAGCAGCCAAGATCTAGACAGGGGCTACACCTTC. Amino acid sequence: CASSQDLDRGYTF.

This chain connects TRBV12-3 or TRBV12-4 to TRBJ1-5; 8 positions match TRBD1. Losses at the gene ends were 8 bases for V and 6 bases for J; bases not matched to a gene: 6. This CDR3 has 13 amino acids. In DNA, the CDR3 is TGTGCCAGCGGCACAGGGGGGGGTCAGCCCCAGCATTTT. It translates to CASGTGGGQPQHF.

In its sample, this clone was seen a few times. CDR3 amino acids: CASSRAANYGYTF. The CDR3 DNA follows: TGTGCCAGCAGCCGCGCGGCTAACTATGGCTACACCTTC. The V call is TRBV13, the J call TRBJ1-2; D not resolved. Germline CDR1 PRHDT, CDR2 FYEKMQ (reference sequence). V lost 5 bases to trimming and J lost 0 bases, with 7 bases between them. There are 13 residues in the CDR3.

V and J are TRBV5-1 and TRBJ2-2; no firm D call. This CDR3 is built from 15 residues. V was trimmed by 1 base and J by 1 base, leaving 8 bases between them. Germline CDR1 is SGHRS and CDR2 is YFSETQ. The CDR3 loop reads CASSLRLGNTGELFF. The CDR3 bases are TGCGCCAGCAGCTTGCGACTCGGGAACACCGGGGAGCTGTTTTTT. Full variable domain (outside the CDR3, taken from reference TRBV5-1 and TRBJ2-2): KAGVTQTPRYLIKTRGQQVTLSCSPISGHRSVSWYQQTPGQGLQFLFEYFSETQRNKGNFPGRFSGRQFSNSRSEMNVSTLELGDSALYLCASSLRLGNTGELFFGEGSRLTVL.

J is TRBJ2-7 and V is TRBV10-3; 7 bases align to TRBD1. The junction had 10 bases not matched to a gene; V was cut back by 6 bases and J by 2 bases. Per the germline V gene, CDR1 is ENHRY and CDR2 is SYGVKD. The CDR3 is 15 residues long. The CDR3 DNA is TGTGCCATCAGGGACGACAGGGAACGCCCCTACGAGCAGTACTTC. Translation: CAIRDDRERPYEQYF.

The V and J genes are TRBV30 and TRBJ1-2; TRBD1 matches at 8 bases. The CDR3 length is 12 residues. CDR1 is GTSNPN and CDR2 is SVGIG in the germline V gene (reference sequence). J gave up 3 bases and V 5 bases, and 2 bases lay outside the gene matches. Here the CDR3 DNA reads TGTGCCTGGGGGGGACAGGACTATGGCTACACCTTC. Translating gives CAWGGQDYGYTF.

The chain is built from TRBV6-5 and TRBJ1-1; D gene unclear. The CDR3 is made up of 13 amino acids. CDR1 and CDR2 (germline): MNHEY, SVGAGI. With 5 bases removed from V and 4 bases from J, the gap between germline ends came to 11 bases. The CDR3 spells CASSSAPVTEAFF. The DNA for the CDR3 is TGTGCCAGCAGTAGCGCTCCGGTCACTGAAGCTTTCTTT.

This clone was seen a handful of times. The gene calls are TRBV12-3 or TRBV12-4 and TRBJ1-1, with D hard to call. The CDR3 runs 13 residues. The germline V and J ends were trimmed by 7 bases and 1 base, with 10 bases remaining between them. The CDR3 region has the DNA TGTGCCAGCATTAAACACCAGAACACTGAAGCTTTCTTT. It encodes CASIKHQNTEAFF.

This chain links TRBV5-1 with TRBJ1-6; 7 bases agree with TRBD1. This CDR3 comprises 13 residues. Germline trimming cut 3 bases from V and 9 bases from J; bases unmatched to any gene: 3. Germline V CDR1 and CDR2: SGHRS, YFSETQ. In nucleotides, the CDR3 is TGCGCCAGCAGCTCCCCAGGGGGTTCACCCCTCCACTTT. This encodes CASSSPGGSPLHF.

The genes are TRBV28 and TRBJ2-7; a possible D gene is TRBD2 (5 bases). Per the germline V gene, CDR1 is MDHEN and CDR2 is SYDVKM. Trimming pared 5 bases from V and 9 bases from J, leaving 23 bases between. The CDR3 runs 15 residues. The CDR3 DNA reads as TGTGCCAGCAGTAGCGGCCCCACCACCCCCATAGGGCAGTACTTC. Protein sequence: CASSSGPTTPIGQYF.

V is TRBV6-5 and J is TRBJ1-2; tentative D call: TRBD1 (6 bases). The germline V gene has CDR1 MNHEY and CDR2 SVGAGI. V dropped 6 bases and J dropped 7 bases, with 9 bases sitting between them. The CDR3 consists of 11 residues. CDR3 in DNA: TGTGCCAGCAGGGACAGTTTTGGCTACACCTTC. It translates to CASRDSFGYTF.

V is TRBV4-1 and J is TRBJ1-6; 10 bases agree with TRBD1. V shed 8 bases and J 7 bases; nucleotides not matched to a gene: 5. The CDR3 loop spans 14 amino acids. The germline gives CDR1 MGHRA, CDR2 YSYEKL. This CDR3 is CASASGQGNSPLHF. In DNA form, the CDR3 reads TGCGCCAGCGCCTCGGGACAGGGGAATTCACCCCTCCACTTT.

The V call is TRBV7-9, the J call TRBJ1-3; D is unresolved. V was clipped by 3 bases and J by 2 bases, with 11 bases between them. CDR1 is SEHNR, CDR2 FQNEAQ, per germline (reference sequence). The CDR3 totals 15 residues. For the CDR3, the DNA is TGTGCCAGCAGCTTCGGCAGTGGAGCTGGAAACACCATATATTTT. Encoded protein: CASSFGSGAGNTIYF.

CDR3 DNA sequence: TGTGCCAGCTCTCCCAACAGGGTGGATGGCTACACCTTC. Residues: CASSPNRVDGYTF. The chain is built from TRBV2 and TRBJ1-2; weak D call: TRBD1 (6 bases). CDR3 length: 13 amino acids. V dropped 8 bases and J dropped 6 bases, with 16 bases sitting between them. The germline V gene has CDR1 SNHLY and CDR2 FYNNEI. Together with reference TRBV2 and TRBJ1-2, the CDR3 gives the full variable domain: EPEVTQTPSHQVTQMGQEVILRCVPISNHLYFYWYRQILGQKVEFLVSFYNNEISEKSEIFDDQFSVERPDGSNFTLKIRSTKLEDSAMYFCASSPNRVDGYTFGSGTRLTVV.

The V call is TRBV18, the J call TRBJ1-1; TRBD1 aligns across 8 bases. This CDR3 contains 14 residues. Germline lookup yields CDR1 KGHSH and CDR2 LQKENI. Trimming cost V 3 bases and J 4 bases; bases outside gene matches: 4. The CDR3 DNA reads TGTGCCAGCTCACCCCGACAGGGGAGCACTGAAGCTTTCTTT. Translating it yields CASSPRQGSTEAFF.

The CDR3 loop is CASSQGPGGWSTGELFF. As DNA, the CDR3 is TGCGCCAGCAGCCAAGGTCCGGGGGGGTGGTCGACCGGGGAGCTGTTTTTT. The chain combines TRBV4-1 with TRBJ2-2; 8 bases are a match to TRBD2. From germline, CDR1 is MGHRA and CDR2 YSYEKL. V dropped 1 base and J dropped 5; count of bases not matched to a gene: 9. This CDR3 has 17 amino acids.

The chain couples TRBV27 to TRBJ1-4; no reliable D call. Trimming cost V 5 bases and J 6 bases, with 19 bases left between them. The CDR3 is 16 residues long. The germline V gene encodes CDR1 MNHEY and CDR2 SMNVEV (reference sequence). CDR3: CASSPAVGGSHEKLFF. The CDR3 nucleotides are TGTGCCAGCAGTCCCGCCGTGGGAGGGTCTCATGAAAAACTGTTTTTT. Filled out from reference TRBV27 and TRBJ1-4, the complete variable domain reads EAQVTQNPRYLITVTGKKLTVTCSQNMNHEYMSWYRQDPGLGLRQIYYSMNVEVTDKGDVPEGYKVSRKEKRNFPLILESPSPNQTSLYFCASSPAVGGSHEKLFFGSGTQLSVL.

The J gene is TRBJ2-5, the V gene TRBV6-5; TRBD2 might be the D (6 bases). The germline V gene encodes CDR1 MNHEY and CDR2 SVGAGI. V was cut by 5 bases and J by 4 bases, with 17 bases left in between. The length of the CDR3 is 15 residues. CDR3: CASSPREEGGETQYF. DNA of the CDR3: TGTGCCAGCAGTCCCAGAGAGGAGGGTGGAGAGACCCAGTACTTC.

The genes are TRBV3-1 (or the pseudogene TRBV3-2) and TRBJ1-2; TRBD1 might be the D (6 bases). Germline V gene sequence: CDR1 LGHDT, CDR2 YNNKEL (reference sequence). This CDR3 region has 13 residues. Between the trimmed V and J ends, which lost 4 bases and 6 bases, there was a span of 12 bases. CDR3 nucleotides: TGTGCCAGCAGCCTACAGGGTAGGGATGGCTACACCTTC. It yields the protein CASSLQGRDGYTF.

V is TRBV10-3 and J is TRBJ2-7, with 10 nucleotides matching TRBD1. J gave up 3 bases and V 7 bases, and 6 bases lay outside the gene matches. Per the germline V gene, CDR1 is ENHRY and CDR2 is SYGVKD. This CDR3 contains 14 residues. The CDR3 reads CAITRDRGYYEQYF. The CDR3 DNA is TGTGCCATCACCCGGGACAGGGGCTACTACGAGCAGTACTTC.

The chain couples TRBV2 to TRBJ2-3; D unresolved. Germline assignment: CDR1 SNHLY and CDR2 FYNNEI. The CDR3 is 15 amino acids. Trimming shortened V by 10 bases and J by 2 bases, and 19 bases separated the two germline ends. The CDR3 here is CATALERLSTDTQYF. The CDR3, as DNA: TGTGCCACCGCTTTGGAGCGCCTCTCCACAGATACGCAGTATTTT.

J is TRBJ1-1 and V is TRBV30, with D possibly being TRBD1 (5 bases). The CDR3 has 13 amino acids. The germline gives CDR1 GTSNPN, CDR2 SVGIG (reference sequence). The germline V and J ends were trimmed by 1 base and 7 bases, with 13 bases remaining between them. Here the CDR3 reads CAWSGQGFSEAFF. CDR3 bases: TGTGCCTGGAGTGGGCAGGGTTTTAGTGAAGCTTTCTTT.